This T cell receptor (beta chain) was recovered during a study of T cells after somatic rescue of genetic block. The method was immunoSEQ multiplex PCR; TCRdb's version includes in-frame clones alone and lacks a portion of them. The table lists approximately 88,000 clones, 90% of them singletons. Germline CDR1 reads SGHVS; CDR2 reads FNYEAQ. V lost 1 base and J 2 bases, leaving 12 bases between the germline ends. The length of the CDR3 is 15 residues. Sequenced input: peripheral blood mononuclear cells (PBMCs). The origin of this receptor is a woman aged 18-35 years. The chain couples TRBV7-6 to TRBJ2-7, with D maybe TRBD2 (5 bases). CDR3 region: CASSLGGKGTYEQYF. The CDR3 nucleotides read TGTGCCAGCAGCTTAGGAGGGAAGGGAACCTACGAGCAGTACTTC.